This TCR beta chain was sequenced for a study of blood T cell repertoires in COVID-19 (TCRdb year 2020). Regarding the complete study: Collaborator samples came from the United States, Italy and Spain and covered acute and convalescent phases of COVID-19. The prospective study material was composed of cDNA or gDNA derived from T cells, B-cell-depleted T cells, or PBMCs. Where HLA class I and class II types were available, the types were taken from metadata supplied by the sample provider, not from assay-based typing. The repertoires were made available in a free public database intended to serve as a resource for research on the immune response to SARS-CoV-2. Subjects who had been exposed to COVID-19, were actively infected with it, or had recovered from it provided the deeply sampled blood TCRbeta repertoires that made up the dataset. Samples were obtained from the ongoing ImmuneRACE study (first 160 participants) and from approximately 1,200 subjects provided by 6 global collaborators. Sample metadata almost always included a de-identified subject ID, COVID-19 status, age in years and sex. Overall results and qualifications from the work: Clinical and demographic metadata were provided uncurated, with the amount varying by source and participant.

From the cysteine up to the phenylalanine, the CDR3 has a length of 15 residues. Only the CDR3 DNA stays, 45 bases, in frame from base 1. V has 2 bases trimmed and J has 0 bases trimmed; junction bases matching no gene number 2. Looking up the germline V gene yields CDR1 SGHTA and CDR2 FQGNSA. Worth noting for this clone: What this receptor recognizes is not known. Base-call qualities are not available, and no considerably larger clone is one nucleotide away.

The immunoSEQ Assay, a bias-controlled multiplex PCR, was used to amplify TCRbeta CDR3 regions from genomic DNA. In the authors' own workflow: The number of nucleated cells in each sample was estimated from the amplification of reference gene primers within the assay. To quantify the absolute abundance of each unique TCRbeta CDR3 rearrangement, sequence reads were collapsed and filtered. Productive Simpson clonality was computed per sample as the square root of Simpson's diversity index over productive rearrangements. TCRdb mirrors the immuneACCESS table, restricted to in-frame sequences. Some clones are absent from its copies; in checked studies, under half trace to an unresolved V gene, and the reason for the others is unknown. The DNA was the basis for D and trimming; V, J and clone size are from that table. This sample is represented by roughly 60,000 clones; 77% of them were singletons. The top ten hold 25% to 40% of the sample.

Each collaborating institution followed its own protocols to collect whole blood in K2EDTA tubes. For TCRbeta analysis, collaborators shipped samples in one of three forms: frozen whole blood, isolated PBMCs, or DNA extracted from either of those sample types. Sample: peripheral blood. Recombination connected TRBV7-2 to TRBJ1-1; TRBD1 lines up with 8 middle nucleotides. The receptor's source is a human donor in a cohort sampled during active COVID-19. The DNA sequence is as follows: TGTGCCAGCAGCTTAACAGGGGGAATGAACACTGAAGCTTTCTTT. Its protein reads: CASSLTGGMNTEAFF. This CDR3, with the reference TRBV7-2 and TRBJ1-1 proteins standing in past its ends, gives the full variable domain GAGVSQSPSNKVTEKGKDVELRCDPISGHTALYWYRQSLGQGLEFLIYFQGNSAPDKSGLPSDRFSAERTGGSVSTLTIQRTQQEDSAVYLCASSLTGGMNTEAFFGQGTRLTVV.